One and the same sample provided the 3 T cell receptor beta chains below, sequenced in a study of cytomegalovirus exposure and HLA in healthy donors. The PCR contained 60 Vbeta and 13 Jbeta primers. Generated by immunoSEQ multiplex PCR, the TCRdb table keeps only in-frame clones and is missing some. The sample includes approximately 150,000 clones, 70% to 90% of them seen just once. Sequenced sample: PBMCs. Receptor source: a woman between 25 and 40 years old in good health and CMV-seronegative.

The rearrangement joins TRBV7-2 to TRBJ2-2; 16 bases map to TRBD2. The CDR3 is 17 residues long. V was clipped by 6 bases and J by 4 bases; unmatched bases: 5. Germline V gene data show CDR1 as SGHTA and CDR2 as FQGNSA. The DNA of the CDR3 is TGTGCCAGCAGGCTGGGACTAGCGGGGGGGAGCACCGGGGAGCTGTTTTTT. Translated: CASRLGLAGGSTGELFF.

Here the CDR3 reads CASSQRGEGGTGELFF. The CDR3 region has the DNA TGTGCCAGCAGCCAGCGGGGAGAGGGAGGCACCGGGGAGCTGTTTTTT. The chain uses TRBV7-2 and TRBJ2-2; 7 bases line up with TRBD2. Trimming at V came to 5 bases and at J to 4 bases, leaving 10 bases not matched to a gene. CDR1 is SGHTA and CDR2 is FQGNSA in the germline V gene. The CDR3 extends over 16 amino acids.

CDR3 sequence: CASSPGQGVYGYTF. The CDR3 DNA is TGCGCCAGCAGCCCGGGACAGGGAGTCTATGGCTACACCTTC. The V call is TRBV5-1, the J call TRBJ1-2; 9 positions agree with TRBD1. This CDR3 spans 14 amino acids. J lost 4 bases, V lost 4 bases, and 5 bases had no gene match. Looked up from germline, CDR1 is SGHRS and CDR2 is YFSETQ. Supplemented by reference TRBV5-1 and TRBJ1-2, the full variable domain reads KAGVTQTPRYLIKTRGQQVTLSCSPISGHRSVSWYQQTPGQGLQFLFEYFSETQRNKGNFPGRFSGRQFSNSRSEMNVSTLELGDSALYLCASSPGQGVYGYTFGSGTRLTVV.